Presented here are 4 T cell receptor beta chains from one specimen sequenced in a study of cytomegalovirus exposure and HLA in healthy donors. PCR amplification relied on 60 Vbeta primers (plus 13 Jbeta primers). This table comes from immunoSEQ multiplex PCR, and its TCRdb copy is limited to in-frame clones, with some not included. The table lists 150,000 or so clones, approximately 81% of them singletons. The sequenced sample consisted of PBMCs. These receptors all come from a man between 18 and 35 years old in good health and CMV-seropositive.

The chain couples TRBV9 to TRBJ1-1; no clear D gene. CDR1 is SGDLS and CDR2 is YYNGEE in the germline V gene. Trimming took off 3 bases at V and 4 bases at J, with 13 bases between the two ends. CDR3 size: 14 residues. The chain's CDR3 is CASSAGYAGTEAFF. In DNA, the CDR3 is TGTGCCAGCAGCGCCGGGTATGCTGGCACTGAAGCTTTCTTT.

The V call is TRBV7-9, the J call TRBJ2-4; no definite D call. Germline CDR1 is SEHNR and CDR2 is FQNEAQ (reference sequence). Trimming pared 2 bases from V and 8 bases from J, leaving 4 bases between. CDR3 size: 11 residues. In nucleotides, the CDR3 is TGTGCCAGCAGCTTATCGGACATTCAGTACTTC. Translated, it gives CASSLSDIQYF.

The CDR3 DNA reads as TGTGCCAGCAGCGTAGGCACAGGGAACGGGTATGGCTACACCTTC. Translating it yields CASSVGTGNGYGYTF. This sequence joins TRBV9 and TRBJ1-2; a possible D gene is TRBD1 (6 bases). The CDR3 has 15 amino acids. The germline V gene encodes CDR1 SGDLS and CDR2 YYNGEE. Trimming removed 0 bases at V and 5 bases at J, with 14 bases between.

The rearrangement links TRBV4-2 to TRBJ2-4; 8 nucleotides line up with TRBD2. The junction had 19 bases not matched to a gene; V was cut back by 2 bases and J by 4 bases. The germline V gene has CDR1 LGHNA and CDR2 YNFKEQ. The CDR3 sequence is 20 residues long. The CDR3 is CASSQPGVSGAATQKNIQYF. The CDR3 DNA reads TGTGCCAGCAGCCAACCCGGGGTTAGCGGGGCGGCCACTCAAAAAAACATTCAGTACTTC.